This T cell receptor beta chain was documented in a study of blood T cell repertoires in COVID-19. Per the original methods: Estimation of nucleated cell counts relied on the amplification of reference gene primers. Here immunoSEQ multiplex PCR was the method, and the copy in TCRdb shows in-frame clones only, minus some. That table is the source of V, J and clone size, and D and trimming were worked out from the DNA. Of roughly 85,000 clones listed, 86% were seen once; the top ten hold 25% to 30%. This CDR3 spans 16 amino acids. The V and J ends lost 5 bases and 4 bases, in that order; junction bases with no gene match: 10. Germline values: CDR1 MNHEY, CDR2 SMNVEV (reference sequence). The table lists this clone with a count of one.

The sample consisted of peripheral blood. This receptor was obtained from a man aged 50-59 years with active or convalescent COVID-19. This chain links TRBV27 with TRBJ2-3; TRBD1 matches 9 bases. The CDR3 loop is CASSTDRGIKSDTQYF. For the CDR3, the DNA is TGTGCCAGCAGTACCGACAGGGGGATTAAGTCAGATACGCAGTATTTT.